A selection of T cell receptor beta chains follows, all from one sample in a study of T-cell reconstitution after alpha-beta-depleted transplantation in children. Via MiXCR, TCRdb re-called the PCR reads, giving one row per CDR3 protein. The sample consists of 700,000 to 850,000 distinct CDR3 sequences, under 20% of them appearing once. The material was PBMCs, mostly from graft donor cells, obtained 360 days after TCRalphabeta/CD19-depleted stem cell transplant. These receptors were obtained from a male patient under 18 who had a stem cell transplant for acute lymphoblastic leukemia, so the T cells may come from the graft donor. Each CDR3 is given with its conserved first and last residue. D genes are given only for firm matches. Part of the rows lack a size; the others show once, few, many or a class for expanded clones.

V gene,D gene,CDR3 length,J gene,clone size,CDR3 DNA,CDR3 protein
TRBV7-8,.,13,TRBJ2-1,few,TGTGCCAGCAGCTGGGACAACAACAATGAGCAGTTCTTC,CASSWDNNNEQFF
TRBV5-1,TRBD2,16,TRBJ2-7,few,TGCGCCAGCAGCTACCTTGGAGGGACGGGAGGCTACGAGCAGTACTTC,CASSYLGGTGGYEQYF
TRBV27,TRBD2,15,TRBJ2-7,many,TGTGCCAGCAGTTTCAGGGGACTAGCGGCCTACGAGCAGTACTTC,CASSFRGLAAYEQYF
TRBV6-5,TRBD1,17,TRBJ1-3,.,TGTGCCAGCAGTTACTCTCTGGAAGGGGGCTTTGGAAACACCATATATTTT,CASSYSLEGGFGNTIYF
TRBV12-3/TRBV12-4,.,15,TRBJ2-1,many,TGTGCCAGCAGTCTACTGCACCACGCGGTGCGAGAGCAGTTCTTC,CASSLLHHAVREQFF
TRBV20-1,TRBD2,14,TRBJ2-1,few,TGCAGTGCTAGATTCGGGGGGATTCCCAATGAGCAGTTCTTC,CSARFGGIPNEQFF
TRBV4-1,.,17,TRBJ2-1,.,TGCGCCAGCAGCCACCCCAAGGAAGCTCGGCCCTACAATGAGCAGTTCTTC,CASSHPKEARPYNEQFF
TRBV29-1,.,12,TRBJ2-7,.,TGCAGCGTAGCCGTGGGCCCCTACGAGCAGTACTTC,CSVAVGPYEQYF
TRBV20-1,TRBD2,16,TRBJ2-1,.,TGCAGTGCGACTCCCAACCTAGCGGAATCCTACAATGAGCAGTTCTTC,CSATPNLAESYNEQFF
TRBV29-1,TRBD1,14,TRBJ2-3,.,TGCAGCGTTGACGACAGGGGGGCGTCAGATACGCAGTATTTT,CSVDDRGASDTQYF
TRBV15,.,14,TRBJ1-5,few,TGTGCCACCAGCAGAGATTTGACCCTTCAGCCCCAGCATTTT,CATSRDLTLQPQHF
TRBV7-2,.,12,TRBJ1-3,few,TGTGCCAGCAGCTTAGGGGCTGGCACCATATATTTT,CASSLGAGTIYF
TRBV3-1,TRBD2,15,TRBJ2-7,many,TGTGCCAGCAGCCAAGGATGGAGCGGGACTTACGAGCAGTACTTC,CASSQGWSGTYEQYF
TRBV20-1,TRBD2,13,TRBJ2-1,.,TGCAGTGCCAGTACTAGCGCGGTATATGAGCAGTTCTTC,CSASTSAVYEQFF
TRBV20-1,.,13,TRBJ2-6,few,TGCAGTGCTAGACCCTCTGGGGCCAACGTCCTGACTTTC,CSARPSGANVLTF
TRBV7-8,TRBD2,16,TRBJ2-3,.,TGTGCCAGCAGCTTAGTAGCGGGAGGCACCACAGATACGCAGTATTTT,CASSLVAGGTTDTQYF
TRBV29-1,.,10,TRBJ2-3,few,TGCAGCGTTGTGGCAGATACGCAGTATTTT,CSVVADTQYF
TRBV29-1,.,13,TRBJ2-1,.,TGCAGCACGCGAGGGAGGAAGTACAATGAGCAGTTCTTC,CSTRGRKYNEQFF
TRBV6-5,.,17,TRBJ2-1,.,TGTGCCAGCAGTTACTCTGCCGAAGCAGGGTTTAGGAATGAGCAGTTCTTC,CASSYSAEAGFRNEQFF
TRBV5-5,.,14,TRBJ2-1,.,TGTGCCAGCAGCCTCCCGGGGGCGTGGAATGAGCAGTTCTTC,CASSLPGAWNEQFF
TRBV24-1,TRBD2,16,TRBJ2-5,few,TGTGCCACCAGTGATTTCCCGACTAGCGGCCAAGAGACCCAGTACTTC,CATSDFPTSGQETQYF
TRBV7-9,.,17,TRBJ2-2,.,TGTGCCAGCAGCTCTCCTCCCCGGACGCGGGGTGGTGGGGAGCTGTTTTTT,CASSSPPRTRGGGELFF
TRBV7-3,.,13,TRBJ2-1,few,TGTGCCAGCAGCTTTTATTTGGACAATGAGCAGTTCTTC,CASSFYLDNEQFF
TRBV14,TRBD2,13,TRBJ2-1,few,TGTTCATCGGGACTAGCGGGAGCTGTTGAGCAGTTCTTC,CSSGLAGAVEQFF
TRBV18,TRBD2,16,TRBJ2-3,.,TGTGCCAGCTCACGCGGGGACTACCTTAGCACAGATACGCAGTATTTT,CASSRGDYLSTDTQYF
TRBV9,.,13,TRBJ1-1,.,TGTGCCAGCAGCGCTTTAGGAGACACTGAAGCTTTCTTT,CASSALGDTEAFF
TRBV20-1,.,14,TRBJ2-1,.,TGCAGGCCGGACGCAAGGAGCTCCTACAATGAGCAGTTCTTC,CRPDARSSYNEQFF
TRBV5-1,.,14,TRBJ1-4,.,TGCGCCAGCAGCTTACAGGGAGGGGATGAAAAACTGTTTTTT,CASSLQGGDEKLFF
TRBV29-1,.,12,TRBJ2-5,few,TGCAGCGTCGAGCGGCACCAAGAGACCCAGTACTTC,CSVERHQETQYF
TRBV5-1,TRBD1,15,TRBJ2-7,.,TGCGCCTCACATTCCCCCGGGACAGGGAGCGGCGAGCAGTACTTC,CASHSPGTGSGEQYF
TRBV5-1,TRBD2,17,TRBJ2-3,few,TGCGCCAGCAGCCCCGCGTCGGTAGCGGGGGGGAGAGATACGCAGTATTTT,CASSPASVAGGRDTQYF
TRBV12-3/TRBV12-4,TRBD1,15,TRBJ1-4,many,TGTGCCAGCAGTTCCGGACAGGGGCTTAATGAAAAACTGTTTTTT,CASSSGQGLNEKLFF
TRBV20-1,TRBD1,14,TRBJ2-7,many,TGCAGTGCTAGGGGACAGGGGAGCTCCTACGAGCAGTACTTC,CSARGQGSSYEQYF
TRBV9,.,16,TRBJ1-2,few,TGTGCCAGCAGCGTCGCAAAGGAGGGGTCTAACTATGGCTACACCTTC,CASSVAKEGSNYGYTF
TRBV20-1,TRBD1,15,TRBJ1-5,few,TGCAGTGCTAGAGCCATGGGGACAGGGAACCAGCCCCAGCATTTT,CSARAMGTGNQPQHF
TRBV7-3,TRBD2,14,TRBJ2-2,many,TGTGCCAGCGAACTAGCGTACAACACCGGGGAGCTGTTTTTT,CASELAYNTGELFF
TRBV7-9,TRBD2,16,TRBJ2-1,.,TGTGCCAGCAGTCGACCTAGCGGGAGCTCCTACAATGAGCAGTTCTTC,CASSRPSGSSYNEQFF
TRBV15,.,13,TRBJ2-5,.,TGTGCCACCAGTAGAACCAGCCAAGAGACCCAGTACTTC,CATSRTSQETQYF
TRBV9,.,16,TRBJ2-1,few,TGTGCCAGCAGCGTAGCAGAATTGGGGGCCCCTGATGAGCAGTTCTTC,CASSVAELGAPDEQFF
TRBV11-2,.,11,TRBJ1-3,few,TGTGCCAGCAGCCCCCCTTACACCATATATTTT,CASSPPYTIYF
TRBV5-4,TRBD2,15,TRBJ2-1,few,TGTGCCAGCAGCTCGACTAGCGGGAGTCACGATGAGCAGTTCTTC,CASSSTSGSHDEQFF
TRBV29-1,.,16,TRBJ2-7,.,TGCAGCGTTGAAGATCAGGCCGTGCCGCCCCCCTACGAGCAGTACTTC,CSVEDQAVPPPYEQYF
TRBV5-5,.,16,TRBJ1-2,.,TGTGCCAGCAGCTTGCGCCAGAATGGAGCTAACTATGGCTACACCTTC,CASSLRQNGANYGYTF
TRBV11-2,.,15,TRBJ2-1,.,TGTGCCAGCAGCTTCGATCCCGGCATATACAATGAGCAGTTCTTC,CASSFDPGIYNEQFF
TRBV20-1,TRBD1,17,TRBJ1-1,.,TGCAGTGCTAGAGATCTTCGGACAGGGTCACGCTTGGCTGAAGCTTTCTTT,CSARDLRTGSRLAEAFF
TRBV5-6,TRBD2,16,TRBJ2-1,many,TGTGCCAGCAGCTTGCCTAGCGGGGGTTCAGACAATGAGCAGTTCTTC,CASSLPSGGSDNEQFF
TRBV4-2,TRBD1,14,TRBJ1-2,few,TGTGCCAGCGGGTCTCAAGACAGGGTTGCTGGCTACACCTTC,CASGSQDRVAGYTF
TRBV27,TRBD1,15,TRBJ2-7,few,TGTGCCAGCAGCCGGACGGGACAGGGGAGTTACGAGCAGTACTTC,CASSRTGQGSYEQYF
TRBV20-1,.,14,TRBJ2-7,many,TGCAGTGCTCCGAGAGAAGGGGTATCCTACGAGCAGTACTTC,CSAPREGVSYEQYF
TRBV6-1,.,12,TRBJ2-3,.,TGTGCCAGCAGTGACGGGAGAGATACGCAGTATTTT,CASSDGRDTQYF
TRBV20-1,.,14,TRBJ2-7,many,TGCAGTGTCATACGGGACTCTGTCGCCTACGAGCAGTACTTC,CSVIRDSVAYEQYF
TRBV5-1,TRBD2,15,TRBJ2-1,.,TGCGCCAGCAGCTGGACTAGCGTGATAAGGGGTGAGCAGTTCTTC,CASSWTSVIRGEQFF
TRBV12-3/TRBV12-4,TRBD2,18,TRBJ2-1,.,TGTGCCAGCAGCCCCTTGGCGTTTCGGGAGGAATCCTACAATGAGCAGTTCTTC,CASSPLAFREESYNEQFF